This T cell receptor (beta chain) was recorded in a study of cytomegalovirus exposure and HLA in healthy donors. Comments on this clone: Its antigen is unknown.

Amplification used 60 Vbeta primers and 13 Jbeta primers. Sequencing was performed with immunoSEQ multiplex PCR; in TCRdb, only in-frame clones are kept and a portion is missing. Its listing shows around 74,000 clones. Trimming pared 8 bases from V and 2 bases from J, leaving 10 bases between. CDR3 length: 13 residues. Germline values: CDR1 ENHRY, CDR2 SYGVKD. Study results and caveats: Presence/absence analyses treated sequencing depth as roughly uniform across donors. Within an earlier analysis, most TCR beta V segments proved productive either about 90% or about 30% of the time.

The gene calls are TRBV10-3 and TRBJ1-3; D gene ambiguous. Specimen: PBMCs. The TCR originated in a man between 25 and 39 years old in good health and CMV-seronegative. CDR3 region: CAIGGEPGNTIYF. CDR3 nucleotides: TGTGCCATCGGCGGGGAGCCTGGAAACACCATATATTTT.